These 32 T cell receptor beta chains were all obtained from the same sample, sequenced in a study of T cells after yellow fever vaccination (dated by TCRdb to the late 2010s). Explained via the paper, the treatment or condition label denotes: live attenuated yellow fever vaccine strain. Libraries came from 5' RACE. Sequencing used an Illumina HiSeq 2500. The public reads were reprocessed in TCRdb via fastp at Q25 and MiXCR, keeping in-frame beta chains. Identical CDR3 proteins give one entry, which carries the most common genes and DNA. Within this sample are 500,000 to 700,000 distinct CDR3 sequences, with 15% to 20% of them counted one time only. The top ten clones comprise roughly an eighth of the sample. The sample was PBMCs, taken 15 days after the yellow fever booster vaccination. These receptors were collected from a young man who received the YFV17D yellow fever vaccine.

The CDR3 reads CASSFGGQVRFLTF. The CDR3 nucleotides are TGTGCCAGCAGTTTTGGGGGACAGGTTCGGTTCCTCACCTTC. The chain has TRBV12-3 or TRBV12-4 and TRBJ1-2; TRBD1 agrees at 8 bases. With 3 bases clipped from V and 13 bases from J, the junction kept 13 bases outside the gene matches. The CDR3 loop spans 14 amino acids.

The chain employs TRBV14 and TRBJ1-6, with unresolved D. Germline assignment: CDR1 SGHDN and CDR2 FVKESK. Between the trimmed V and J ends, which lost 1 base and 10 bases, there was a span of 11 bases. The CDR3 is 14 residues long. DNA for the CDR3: TGTGCCAGCAGCCAAGTCAACCCCGGGTCACCCCTCCACTTT. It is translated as CASSQVNPGSPLHF.

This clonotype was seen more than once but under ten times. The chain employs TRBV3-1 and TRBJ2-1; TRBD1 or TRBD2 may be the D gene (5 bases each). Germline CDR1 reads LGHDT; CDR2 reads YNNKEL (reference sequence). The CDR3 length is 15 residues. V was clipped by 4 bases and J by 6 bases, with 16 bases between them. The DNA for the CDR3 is TGTGCCAGCAGCCCTTGGGACGCAGGGAGCAATGAGCAGTTCTTC. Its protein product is CASSPWDAGSNEQFF.

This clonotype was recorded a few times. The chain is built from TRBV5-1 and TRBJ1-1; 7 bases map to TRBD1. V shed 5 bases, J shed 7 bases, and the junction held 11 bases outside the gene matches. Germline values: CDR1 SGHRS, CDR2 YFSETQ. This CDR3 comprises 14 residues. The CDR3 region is CASRVGGGAFEAFF. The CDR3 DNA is TGCGCCAGCAGAGTAGGAGGGGGCGCATTTGAAGCTTTCTTT.

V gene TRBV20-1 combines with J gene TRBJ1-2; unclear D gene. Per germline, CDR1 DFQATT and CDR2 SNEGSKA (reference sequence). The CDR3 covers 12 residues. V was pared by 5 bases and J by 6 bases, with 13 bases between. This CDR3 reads CSAYSYGNGYTF. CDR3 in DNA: TGCAGTGCTTACAGTTATGGCAATGGCTACACCTTC.

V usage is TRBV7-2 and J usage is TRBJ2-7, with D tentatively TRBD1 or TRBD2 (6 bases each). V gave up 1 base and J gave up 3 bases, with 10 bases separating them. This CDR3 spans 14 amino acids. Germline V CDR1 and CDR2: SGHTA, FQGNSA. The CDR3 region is CASSLVGGFYEQYF. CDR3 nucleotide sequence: TGTGCCAGCAGCTTAGTGGGGGGCTTCTACGAGCAGTACTTC. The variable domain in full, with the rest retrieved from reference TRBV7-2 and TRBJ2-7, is GAGVSQSPSNKVTEKGKDVELRCDPISGHTALYWYRQSLGQGLEFLIYFQGNSAPDKSGLPSDRFSAERTGGSVSTLTIQRTQQEDSAVYLCASSLVGGFYEQYFGPGTRLTVT.

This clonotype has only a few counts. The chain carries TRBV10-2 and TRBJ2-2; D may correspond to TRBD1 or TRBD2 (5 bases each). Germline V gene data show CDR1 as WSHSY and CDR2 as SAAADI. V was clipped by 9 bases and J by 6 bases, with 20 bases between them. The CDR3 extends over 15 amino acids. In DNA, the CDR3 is TGCGCCAGTGAGGGGCGGGCTCGAGGCTCCGGGGAGCTGTTTTTT. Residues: CASEGRARGSGELFF.

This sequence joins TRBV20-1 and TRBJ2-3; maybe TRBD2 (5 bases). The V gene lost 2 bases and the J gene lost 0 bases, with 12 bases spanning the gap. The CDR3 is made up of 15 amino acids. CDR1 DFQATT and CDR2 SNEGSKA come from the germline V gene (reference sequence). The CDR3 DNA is TGCAGTGCTAGAAGAACGGGGATTAGCACAGATACGCAGTATTTT. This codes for CSARRTGISTDTQYF.

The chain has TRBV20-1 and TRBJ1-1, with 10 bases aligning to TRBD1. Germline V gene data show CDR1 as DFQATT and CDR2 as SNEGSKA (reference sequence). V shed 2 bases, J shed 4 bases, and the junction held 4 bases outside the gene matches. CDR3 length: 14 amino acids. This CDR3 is CSARTGQGVTEAFF. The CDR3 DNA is TGCAGTGCTAGAACAGGACAGGGGGTCACTGAAGCTTTCTTT.

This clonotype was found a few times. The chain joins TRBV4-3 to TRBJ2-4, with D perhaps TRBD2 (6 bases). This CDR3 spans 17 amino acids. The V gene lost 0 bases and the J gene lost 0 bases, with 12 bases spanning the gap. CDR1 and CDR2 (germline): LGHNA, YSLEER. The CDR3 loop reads CASSQDGRGGAKNIQYF. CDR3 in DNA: TGCGCCAGCAGCCAAGACGGGCGGGGAGGAGCCAAAAACATTCAGTACTTC.

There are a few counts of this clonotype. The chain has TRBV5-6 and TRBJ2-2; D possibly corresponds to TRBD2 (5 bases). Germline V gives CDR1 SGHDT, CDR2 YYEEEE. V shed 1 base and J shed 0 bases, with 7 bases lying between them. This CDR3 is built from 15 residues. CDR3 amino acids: CASSLPGTNTGELFF. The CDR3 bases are TGTGCCAGCAGCTTGCCCGGGACGAACACCGGGGAGCTGTTTTTT.

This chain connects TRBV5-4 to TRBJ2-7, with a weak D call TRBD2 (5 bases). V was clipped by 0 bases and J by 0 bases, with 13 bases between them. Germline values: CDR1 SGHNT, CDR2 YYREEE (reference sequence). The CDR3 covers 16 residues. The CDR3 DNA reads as TGTGCCAGCAGCTTGGAGGAGCGGAGGATCTCCTACGAGCAGTACTTC. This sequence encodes CASSLEERRISYEQYF.

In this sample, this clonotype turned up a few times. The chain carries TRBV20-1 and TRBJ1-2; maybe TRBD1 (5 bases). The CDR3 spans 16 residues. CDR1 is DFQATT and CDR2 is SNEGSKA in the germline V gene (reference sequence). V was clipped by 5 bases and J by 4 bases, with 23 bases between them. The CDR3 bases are TGCAGTGCTGGAGCGGGGGGGTCGTTTATCTCCTATGGCTACACCTTC. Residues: CSAGAGGSFISYGYTF.

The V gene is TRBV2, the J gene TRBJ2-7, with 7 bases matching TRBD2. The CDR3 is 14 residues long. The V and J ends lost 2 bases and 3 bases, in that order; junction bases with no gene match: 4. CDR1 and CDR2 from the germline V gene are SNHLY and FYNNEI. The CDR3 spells CASSERREFYEQYF. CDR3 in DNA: TGTGCCAGCAGTGAACGGCGGGAGTTCTACGAGCAGTACTTC.

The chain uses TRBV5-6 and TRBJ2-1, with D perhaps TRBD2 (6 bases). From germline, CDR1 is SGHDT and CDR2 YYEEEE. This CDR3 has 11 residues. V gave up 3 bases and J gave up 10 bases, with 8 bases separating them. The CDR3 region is CASSSGLEQFF. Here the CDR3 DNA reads TGTGCCAGCAGCTCAGGACTAGAGCAGTTCTTC.

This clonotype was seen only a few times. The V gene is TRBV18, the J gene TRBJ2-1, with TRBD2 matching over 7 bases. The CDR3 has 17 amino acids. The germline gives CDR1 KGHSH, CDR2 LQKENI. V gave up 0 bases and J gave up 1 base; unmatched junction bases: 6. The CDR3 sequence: CASSPPGSGASYNEQFF. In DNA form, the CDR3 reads TGTGCCAGCTCACCACCGGGCAGCGGGGCGTCCTACAATGAGCAGTTCTTC.

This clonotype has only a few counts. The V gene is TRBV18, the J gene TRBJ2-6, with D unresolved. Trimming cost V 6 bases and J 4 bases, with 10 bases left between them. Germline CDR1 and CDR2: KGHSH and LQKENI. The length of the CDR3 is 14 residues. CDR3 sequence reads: CASSLRGGANVLTF. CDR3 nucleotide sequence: TGTGCCAGCTCCCTCCGAGGAGGGGCCAACGTCCTGACTTTC.

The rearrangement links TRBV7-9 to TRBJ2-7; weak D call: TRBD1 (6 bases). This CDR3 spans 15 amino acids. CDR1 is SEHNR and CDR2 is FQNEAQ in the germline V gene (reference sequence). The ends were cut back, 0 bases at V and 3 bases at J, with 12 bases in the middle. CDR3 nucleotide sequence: TGTGCCAGCAGCTTAGCGAAGGGACATAACTACGAGCAGTACTTC. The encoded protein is CASSLAKGHNYEQYF.

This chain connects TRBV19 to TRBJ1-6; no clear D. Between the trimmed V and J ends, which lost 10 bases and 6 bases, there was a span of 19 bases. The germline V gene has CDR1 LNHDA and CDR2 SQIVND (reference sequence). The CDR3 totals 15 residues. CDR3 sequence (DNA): TGTGCCACCCACCCGGGTTGGGGTTCTAATTCACCCCTCCACTTT. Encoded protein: CATHPGWGSNSPLHF.

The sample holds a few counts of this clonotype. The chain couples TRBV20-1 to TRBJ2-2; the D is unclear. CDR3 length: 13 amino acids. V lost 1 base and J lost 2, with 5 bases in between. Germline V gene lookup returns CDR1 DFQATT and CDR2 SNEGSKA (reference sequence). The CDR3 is CSARGHNTGELFF. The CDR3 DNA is TGCAGTGCTAGAGGCCACAACACCGGGGAGCTGTTTTTT.

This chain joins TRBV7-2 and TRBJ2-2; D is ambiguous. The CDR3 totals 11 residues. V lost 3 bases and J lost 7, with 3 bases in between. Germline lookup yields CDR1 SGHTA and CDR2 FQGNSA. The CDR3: CASSFFGELFF. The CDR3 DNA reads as TGTGCCAGCAGCTTTTTCGGGGAGCTGTTTTTT.

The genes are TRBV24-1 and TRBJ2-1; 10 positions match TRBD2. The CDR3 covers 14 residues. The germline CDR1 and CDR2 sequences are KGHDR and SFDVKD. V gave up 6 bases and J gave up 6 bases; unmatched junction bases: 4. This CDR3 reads CATSRPSGSNEQFF. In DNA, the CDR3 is TGTGCCACCAGTCGGCCTAGCGGGAGCAATGAGCAGTTCTTC.

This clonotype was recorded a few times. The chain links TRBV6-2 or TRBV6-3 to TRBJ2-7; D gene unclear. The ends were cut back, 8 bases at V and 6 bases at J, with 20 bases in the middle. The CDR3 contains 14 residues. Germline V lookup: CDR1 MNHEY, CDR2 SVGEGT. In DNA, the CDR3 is TGTGCCAGCGGCAAACTCCCAATGGGCCTCGAGCAGTACTTC. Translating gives CASGKLPMGLEQYF.

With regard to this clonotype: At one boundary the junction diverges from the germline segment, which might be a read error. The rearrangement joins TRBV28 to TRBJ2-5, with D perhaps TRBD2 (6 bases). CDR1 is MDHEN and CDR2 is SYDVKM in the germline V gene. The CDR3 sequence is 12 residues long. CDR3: CASSRGLGGGIF. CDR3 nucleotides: TGTGCCAGCAGCCGCGGTTTGGGGGGTGGTATCTTC.

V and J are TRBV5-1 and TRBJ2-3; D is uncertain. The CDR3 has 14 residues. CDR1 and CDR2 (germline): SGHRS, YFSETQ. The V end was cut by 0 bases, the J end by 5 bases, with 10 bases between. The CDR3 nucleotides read TGCGCCAGCAGCTTGGACTCCCCGATAGATACGCAGTATTTT. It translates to CASSLDSPIDTQYF.

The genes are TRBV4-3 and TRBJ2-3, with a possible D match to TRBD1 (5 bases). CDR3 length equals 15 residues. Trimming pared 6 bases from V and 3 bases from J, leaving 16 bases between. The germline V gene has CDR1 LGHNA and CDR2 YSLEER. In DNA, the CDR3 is TGCGCCAGCAGTATCAGGGAAGGATGGACAGATACGCAGTATTTT. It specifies CASSIREGWTDTQYF.

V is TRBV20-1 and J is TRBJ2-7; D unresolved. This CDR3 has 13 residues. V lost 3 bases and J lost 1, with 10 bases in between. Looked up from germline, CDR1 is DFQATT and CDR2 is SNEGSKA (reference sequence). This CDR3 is CSARNRASYEQYF. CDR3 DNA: TGCAGTGCTAGGAATAGAGCTTCCTACGAGCAGTACTTC.

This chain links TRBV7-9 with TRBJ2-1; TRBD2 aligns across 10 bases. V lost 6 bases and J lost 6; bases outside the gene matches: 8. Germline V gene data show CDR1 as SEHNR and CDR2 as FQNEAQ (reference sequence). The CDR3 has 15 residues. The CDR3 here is CASRYTSGARNEQFF. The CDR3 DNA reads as TGTGCCAGCAGATATACTAGCGGGGCGCGCAATGAGCAGTTCTTC.

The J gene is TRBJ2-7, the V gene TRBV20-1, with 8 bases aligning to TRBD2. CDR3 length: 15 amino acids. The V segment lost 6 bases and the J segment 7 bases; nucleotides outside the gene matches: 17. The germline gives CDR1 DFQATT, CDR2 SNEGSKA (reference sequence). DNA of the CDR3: TGCAGTGCCGTCCCAGTCCGGGAGGGCCGCTGGGAGCAGTACTTC. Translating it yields CSAVPVREGRWEQYF.

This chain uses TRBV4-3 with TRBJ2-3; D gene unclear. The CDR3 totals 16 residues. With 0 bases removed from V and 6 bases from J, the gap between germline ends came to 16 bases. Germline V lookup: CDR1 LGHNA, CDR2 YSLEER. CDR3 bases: TGCGCCAGCAGCCAAGAGGACCCCCGATCGGGCGATACGCAGTATTTT. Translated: CASSQEDPRSGDTQYF.

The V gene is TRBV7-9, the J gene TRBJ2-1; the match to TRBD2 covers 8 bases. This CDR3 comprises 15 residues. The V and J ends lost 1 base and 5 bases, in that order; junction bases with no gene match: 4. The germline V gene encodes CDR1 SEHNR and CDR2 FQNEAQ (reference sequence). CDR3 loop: CASSLDVAGNNEQFF. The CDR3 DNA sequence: TGTGCCAGCAGCTTAGACGTAGCGGGAAACAATGAGCAGTTCTTC. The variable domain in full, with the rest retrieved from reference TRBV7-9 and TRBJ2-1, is DTGVSQNPRHKITKRGQNVTFRCDPISEHNRLYWYRQTLGQGPEFLTYFQNEAQLEKSRLLSDRFSAERPKGSFSTLEIQRTEQGDSAMYLCASSLDVAGNNEQFFGPGTRLTVL.

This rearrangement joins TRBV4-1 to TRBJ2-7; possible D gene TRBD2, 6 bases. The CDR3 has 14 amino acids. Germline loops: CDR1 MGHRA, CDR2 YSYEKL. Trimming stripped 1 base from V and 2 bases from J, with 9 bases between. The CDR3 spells CASSQGLETYEQYF. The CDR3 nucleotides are TGCGCCAGCAGCCAAGGACTAGAGACCTACGAGCAGTACTTC.